A selection of T cell receptor beta chains follows, all from one sample in a study of T cell responses to AZD1222 COVID-19 vaccine. Data came from immunoSEQ multiplex PCR; TCRdb stores just in-frame clones and leaves some out. Of some 63,000 clones in the sample, roughly 88% were seen once. The input for sequencing was peripheral blood, taken on day 0 of AZD1222 vaccination. The receptor source for this set is an adult in good health. The CDR3 runs from the conserved cysteine through the conserved F or W. D genes are given only for firm matches. The size field is filled for only some rows; it gives once, few, many or a size class.

j_gene: TRBJ2-3; abundance: .; d_gene: .; v_gene: TRBV25-1; CDR3nt: TGTGCCAGCAGTAGGTGGCGAGATAGCACAGATACGCAGTATTTT; CDR3aa: CASSRWRDSTDTQYF
j_gene: TRBJ1-5; abundance: once; d_gene: .; v_gene: TRBV28; CDR3nt: TGTGCCAGCAGTTTATTAAGAGGGGGAGGGCAGCCCCAGCATTTT; CDR3aa: CASSLLRGGGQPQHF
j_gene: TRBJ2-7; abundance: once; d_gene: .; v_gene: TRBV2; CDR3nt: TGTGCCAGCAGTGAAACTACCGCGTTAGGTCTGGGCTCCTACGAGCAGTACTTC; CDR3aa: CASSETTALGLGSYEQYF
j_gene: TRBJ1-3; abundance: .; d_gene: TRBD1; v_gene: TRBV19; CDR3nt: TGTGCCACCCGGGAGGACAGGAACAGAAACACCATATATTTT; CDR3aa: CATREDRNRNTIYF
j_gene: TRBJ2-4; abundance: .; d_gene: TRBD2; v_gene: TRBV10-3; CDR3nt: TGTGCCATCAGTGGCGCGGGAGGTGCCAAAAACATTCAGTACTTC; CDR3aa: CAISGAGGAKNIQYF
j_gene: TRBJ1-1; abundance: .; d_gene: .; v_gene: TRBV25-1; CDR3nt: TGTGCCAGCAGTGCTGCGCTCAGGGGAATGAACACTGAAGCTTTCTTT; CDR3aa: CASSAALRGMNTEAFF
j_gene: TRBJ2-2; abundance: .; d_gene: .; v_gene: TRBV7-3; CDR3nt: TGTGCCAGCAGCTTGATGGACCTTAACACCGGGGAGCTGTTTTTT; CDR3aa: CASSLMDLNTGELFF
j_gene: TRBJ1-6; abundance: .; d_gene: TRBD1; v_gene: TRBV6-5; CDR3nt: TGTGCCAGCAGTTGGGGGGGGACAGATTCACCCCTCCACTTT; CDR3aa: CASSWGGTDSPLHF
j_gene: TRBJ2-3; abundance: few; d_gene: .; v_gene: TRBV4-1; CDR3nt: TGCGCCAGCAGCCAGACCGGGACTCTACCCGTATCGCAGTATTTT; CDR3aa: CASSQTGTLPVSQYF
j_gene: TRBJ1-1; abundance: .; d_gene: .; v_gene: TRBV5-1; CDR3nt: TGCGCCAGCAGCCAAACAGGGTTGAACACTGAAGCTTTCTTT; CDR3aa: CASSQTGLNTEAFF
j_gene: TRBJ1-3; abundance: .; d_gene: TRBD1; v_gene: TRBV2; CDR3nt: TGTGCCAGCAGCCTTAGACAGGGGATGTTCTCTGGAAACACCATATATTTT; CDR3aa: CASSLRQGMFSGNTIYF
j_gene: TRBJ2-4; abundance: .; d_gene: .; v_gene: TRBV6-7; CDR3nt: TGTGCCAGCAGTTACTCCCCAGTCCGAAAATTTTTAGCCAAAAACATTCAGTACTTC; CDR3aa: CASSYSPVRKFLAKNIQYF
j_gene: TRBJ2-1; abundance: once; d_gene: .; v_gene: TRBV6-2/TRBV6-3; CDR3nt: TGTGCCAGCAGTAGACTCGGAGGGGTAGGTGAGCAGTTCTTC; CDR3aa: CASSRLGGVGEQFF
j_gene: TRBJ1-1; abundance: once; d_gene: .; v_gene: TRBV6-2/TRBV6-3; CDR3nt: TGTGCCAGCAGTTTCAGGGTGAACACTGAAGCTTTCTTT; CDR3aa: CASSFRVNTEAFF
j_gene: TRBJ2-5; abundance: .; d_gene: .; v_gene: TRBV27; CDR3nt: TGTGCCACCACTATGGGAGAGACCCAGTACTTC; CDR3aa: CATTMGETQYF
j_gene: TRBJ1-1; abundance: once; d_gene: .; v_gene: TRBV10-1; CDR3nt: TGCGCCAGCAGTGGGGGGAGGACCTACTTATGGAACACTGAAGCTTTCTTT; CDR3aa: CASSGGRTYLWNTEAFF
j_gene: TRBJ1-3; abundance: few; d_gene: .; v_gene: TRBV9; CDR3nt: TGTGCCAGCAGCGTAAGCAGCCAAAACACCATATATTTT; CDR3aa: CASSVSSQNTIYF
j_gene: TRBJ1-3; abundance: .; d_gene: .; v_gene: TRBV18; CDR3nt: TGTGCCAGCTCACCTATGGAGGGAGGAAACACCATATATTTT; CDR3aa: CASSPMEGGNTIYF
j_gene: TRBJ1-5; abundance: .; d_gene: .; v_gene: TRBV4-1; CDR3nt: TGCGCCAGCAGCCAAGTTAGCCTCACGCAGCCCCAGCATTTT; CDR3aa: CASSQVSLTQPQHF
j_gene: TRBJ2-2; abundance: .; d_gene: .; v_gene: TRBV9; CDR3nt: TGTGCCAGCAGCGTCTCCGGCGGGAACGCGAACACCGGGGAGCTGTTTTTT; CDR3aa: CASSVSGGNANTGELFF
j_gene: TRBJ1-5; abundance: .; d_gene: .; v_gene: TRBV5-8; CDR3nt: TGTGCCAGCAGCTTGGACATCAATCAGCCCCAGCATTTT; CDR3aa: CASSLDINQPQHF
j_gene: TRBJ2-7; abundance: once; d_gene: .; v_gene: TRBV4-1; CDR3nt: TGCGCCAGCAGCCAAGGGGCAGGGAGCACCTACGAGCAGTACTTC; CDR3aa: CASSQGAGSTYEQYF
j_gene: TRBJ2-1; abundance: .; d_gene: .; v_gene: TRBV18; CDR3nt: TGTGCCAGCTCACCTCCCGACTGGACCGGTGAGCAGTTCTTC; CDR3aa: CASSPPDWTGEQFF
j_gene: TRBJ1-5; abundance: .; d_gene: TRBD1; v_gene: TRBV2; CDR3nt: TGTGCCAGCAGAGGGACAGCACAACAGCCCCAGCATTTT; CDR3aa: CASRGTAQQPQHF
j_gene: TRBJ1-1; abundance: .; d_gene: TRBD1; v_gene: TRBV7-9; CDR3nt: TGTGCCAGCAGACCGGGACAGGCGAACACTGAAGCTTTCTTT; CDR3aa: CASRPGQANTEAFF
j_gene: TRBJ2-1; abundance: .; d_gene: TRBD1; v_gene: TRBV19; CDR3nt: TGTGCCAGTAGTATCGAGAAGACAGGGCGCAATGAGCAGTTCTTC; CDR3aa: CASSIEKTGRNEQFF
j_gene: TRBJ1-5; abundance: .; d_gene: .; v_gene: TRBV28; CDR3nt: TGTGCCAGCACCTCAGGGTCGGGGGATCAGCCCCAGCATTTT; CDR3aa: CASTSGSGDQPQHF
j_gene: TRBJ2-5; abundance: .; d_gene: TRBD1; v_gene: TRBV5-1; CDR3nt: TGCGCCAGCACGAGGGACAGGAGAGAGACCCAGTACTTC; CDR3aa: CASTRDRRETQYF
j_gene: TRBJ1-5; abundance: .; d_gene: .; v_gene: TRBV5-4; CDR3nt: TGTGCCAGCAGCTTCGAGGGCAATCAGCCCCAGCATTTT; CDR3aa: CASSFEGNQPQHF
j_gene: TRBJ2-1; abundance: .; d_gene: .; v_gene: TRBV4-3; CDR3nt: TGCGCCAGCAGCCAAGATCTGAGTAGTAGCTCCTACAATGAGCAGTTCTTC; CDR3aa: CASSQDLSSSSYNEQFF
j_gene: TRBJ1-4; abundance: .; d_gene: .; v_gene: TRBV30; CDR3nt: TGTGCCTGGAGTGTACCAAGTCCGTTCAATGAAAAACTGTTTTTT; CDR3aa: CAWSVPSPFNEKLFF
j_gene: TRBJ2-1; abundance: .; d_gene: .; v_gene: TRBV3-1/TRBV3-2; CDR3nt: TGTGCCAGCAGCCCGGTAGGGGTGGGGAACAATGAGCAGTTCTTC; CDR3aa: CASSPVGVGNNEQFF
j_gene: TRBJ1-1; abundance: .; d_gene: .; v_gene: TRBV6-5; CDR3nt: TGTGCCAGCAGTTACTACGGGGGGGGCTCTGAAGCTTTCTTT; CDR3aa: CASSYYGGGSEAFF
j_gene: TRBJ2-1; abundance: .; d_gene: TRBD2; v_gene: TRBV7-9; CDR3nt: TGTGCCAGCAGCTCCATTGTTGCGGGAGCTGGGGATGAGCAGTTCTTC; CDR3aa: CASSSIVAGAGDEQFF
j_gene: TRBJ1-5; abundance: few; d_gene: .; v_gene: TRBV21-1; CDR3nt: TGTGCCAGCAGACGAGGGACTCGCGACCGGGGCGATCAGCCCCAGCATTTT; CDR3aa: CASRRGTRDRGDQPQHF
j_gene: TRBJ1-6; abundance: .; d_gene: .; v_gene: TRBV23-1; CDR3nt: TGCGCCAGCGGATCACCCCTCCACTTT; CDR3aa: CASGSPLHF
j_gene: TRBJ2-1; abundance: .; d_gene: TRBD1; v_gene: TRBV7-9; CDR3nt: TGTGCCAGCAGCTTAGGACAGGGGTTGTACAATGAGCAGTTCTTC; CDR3aa: CASSLGQGLYNEQFF
j_gene: TRBJ2-7; abundance: .; d_gene: TRBD1; v_gene: TRBV5-6; CDR3nt: TGTGCCAGCAGCTTCCCGGGACAGGCAGGCTACGAGCAGTACTTC; CDR3aa: CASSFPGQAGYEQYF
j_gene: TRBJ2-5; abundance: .; d_gene: TRBD2; v_gene: TRBV7-9; CDR3nt: TGTGCCAGCAGCTCCCTAGCGGGAGAAGAGACCCAGTACTTC; CDR3aa: CASSSLAGEETQYF
j_gene: TRBJ1-2; abundance: few; d_gene: .; v_gene: TRBV5-4; CDR3nt: TGTGCCAGCAGTCCTACCGGGGTAGGAAACTATGGCTACACCTTC; CDR3aa: CASSPTGVGNYGYTF
j_gene: TRBJ2-3; abundance: .; d_gene: .; v_gene: TRBV28; CDR3nt: TGTGCCAGCAGCCCCCCGGTCGGGGGTGGCACAGATACGCAGTATTTT; CDR3aa: CASSPPVGGGTDTQYF
j_gene: TRBJ1-1; abundance: .; d_gene: .; v_gene: TRBV7-9; CDR3nt: TGTGCCAGCAGCCCCTGGGGTGATTACACTGAAGCTTTCTTT; CDR3aa: CASSPWGDYTEAFF
j_gene: TRBJ2-2; abundance: .; d_gene: .; v_gene: TRBV6-6; CDR3nt: TGTGCCAGCAGTTACGGTCCAGGGGACACCGGGGAGCTGTTTTTT; CDR3aa: CASSYGPGDTGELFF
j_gene: TRBJ1-3; abundance: few; d_gene: .; v_gene: TRBV27; CDR3nt: TGTGCCAGCAGTCCCTCGGGGCACCGGGGGGGAAACACCATATATTTT; CDR3aa: CASSPSGHRGGNTIYF
j_gene: TRBJ1-1; abundance: .; d_gene: .; v_gene: TRBV19; CDR3nt: TGTGCCAGTAGTATATTACCGAACACTGAAGCTTTCTTT; CDR3aa: CASSILPNTEAFF
j_gene: TRBJ2-3; abundance: .; d_gene: .; v_gene: TRBV7-9; CDR3nt: TGTGCCAGCAGCTTAATTACAGGCCCTAGCACAGATACGCAGTATTTT; CDR3aa: CASSLITGPSTDTQYF
j_gene: TRBJ2-2; abundance: .; d_gene: .; v_gene: TRBV12-3/TRBV12-4; CDR3nt: TGTGCCAGCAGTTGGGGGAGCGGGGAGCTGTTTTTT; CDR3aa: CASSWGSGELFF
j_gene: TRBJ1-1; abundance: few; d_gene: TRBD1; v_gene: TRBV7-9; CDR3nt: TGTGCCAGCAGCCCCAGACAGGGAGGGGCTTTCTTT; CDR3aa: CASSPRQGGAFF
j_gene: TRBJ1-1; abundance: once; d_gene: .; v_gene: TRBV4-2; CDR3nt: TGTGCCAGCAGCCAAGGGGGAACAGGCGGGAACACTGAAGCTTTCTTT; CDR3aa: CASSQGGTGGNTEAFF
j_gene: TRBJ1-6; abundance: few; d_gene: TRBD1; v_gene: TRBV4-1; CDR3nt: TGCGCCAGCACCAATGGGACAGCCGTCTCGCTTAATTCACCCCTCCACTTT; CDR3aa: CASTNGTAVSLNSPLHF
j_gene: TRBJ2-3; abundance: .; d_gene: .; v_gene: TRBV28; CDR3nt: TGTGCCAGCAGTGCCCTAGAGTTGGGGGTGTTGTCTAGCACAGATACGCAGTATTTT; CDR3aa: CASSALELGVLSSTDTQYF
j_gene: TRBJ1-2; abundance: once; d_gene: .; v_gene: TRBV28; CDR3nt: TGTGCCAGCAGTTTATCCCAAATCGACTATGGCTACACCTTC; CDR3aa: CASSLSQIDYGYTF
j_gene: TRBJ1-1; abundance: .; d_gene: TRBD1; v_gene: TRBV5-4; CDR3nt: TGTGCCAGCAGCTCCGGGACAGTGAAAATGAACACTGAAGCTTTCTTT; CDR3aa: CASSSGTVKMNTEAFF